This is a list of T cell receptor beta chains from one sample in a study of T and B cells in COVID-19 patients. TCRdb re-analysed the multiplex PCR reads in MiXCR, keeping a single row per CDR3 protein. The table includes roughly 7,100 distinct CDR3 sequences, less than 30% detected once. Sequencing was performed on blood. The receptors were gathered from a human donor with active COVID-19. CDR3s include the opening cysteine and the closing phenylalanine or tryptophan. The D gene is left open where the match is weak. Size tells how often a clone was seen (once, few, many) or the class of an expanded clone, and some rows leave it out.

d_call j_call clone_size v_call cdr3_aa cdr3_nt
NA TRBJ2-7 NA TRBV6-5 CASSSVGHTPYEQYF TGTGCCAGCAGTTCTGTGGGCCACACTCCCTACGAGCAGTACTTC
NA TRBJ2-7 NA TRBV6-2/TRBV6-3 CASSWNLLYEQYF TGTGCCAGCAGTTGGAATTTGTTATACGAGCAGTACTTC
NA TRBJ2-3 medium-sized TRBV27 CASRPSGADTQYF TGTGCCAGCAGGCCCTCGGGTGCAGATACGCAGTATTTT
NA TRBJ2-3 medium-sized TRBV12-3/TRBV12-4 CASSFVGDTQYF TGTGCCAGCAGTTTTGTTGGAGATACGCAGTATTTT
NA TRBJ2-5 NA TRBV5-8 CASSWGQETQYF TGTGCCAGCAGCTGGGGGCAAGAGACCCAGTACTTC
NA TRBJ2-3 medium-sized TRBV19 CASSTLPTGRGTDTQYF TGTGCCAGTAGTACGTTACCCACCGGTCGGGGCACAGATACGCAGTATTTT
TRBD1 TRBJ2-2 medium-sized TRBV27 CASRWDRVTGELFF TGTGCCAGCAGGTGGGACAGGGTCACCGGGGAGCTGTTTTTT
NA TRBJ2-2 medium-sized TRBV5-4 CASSLAPGDTGELFF TGTGCCAGCAGCTTGGCCCCAGGGGACACCGGGGAGCTGTTTTTT
NA TRBJ2-7 NA TRBV6-5 CASREPEVSYEQYF TGTGCCAGCAGAGAACCGGAGGTCTCCTACGAGCAGTACTTC
NA TRBJ2-7 medium-sized TRBV11-3 CASSYQGAGSYEQYF TGTGCCAGCAGCTACCAGGGTGCCGGGTCCTACGAGCAGTACTTC
TRBD1 TRBJ1-1 few TRBV18 CASSLQGSDTEAFF TGTGCCAGCTCCCTACAGGGGTCTGACACTGAAGCTTTCTTT
TRBD1 TRBJ1-2 NA TRBV4-2 CASSHLGQGGNYGYTF TGTGCCAGCAGCCATCTAGGACAGGGGGGTAACTATGGCTACACCTTC
NA TRBJ2-7 few TRBV20-1 CSARDYRSGDYYEQYF TGCAGTGCTAGAGATTATCGGTCAGGGGACTACTACGAGCAGTACTTC
NA TRBJ2-3 NA TRBV5-8 CASSSRRADTQYF TGTGCCAGCAGCTCCCGTAGGGCAGATACGCAGTATTTT
NA TRBJ2-3 few TRBV4-3 CASSQEGPRPDTQYF TGCGCCAGCAGTCAAGAGGGGCCTCGGCCAGATACGCAGTATTTT
TRBD2 TRBJ2-1 medium-sized TRBV27 CASSTNSGRGNEQFF TGTGCCAGCAGTACGAATAGCGGGAGGGGCAATGAGCAGTTCTTC
NA TRBJ2-7 NA TRBV7-2 CASSLREFDEQYF TGTGCCAGCAGCTTAAGGGAGTTCGACGAGCAGTACTTC
TRBD1 TRBJ2-6 NA TRBV18 CASSQQGASFSGANVLTF TGTGCCAGCTCGCAACAGGGGGCTTCCTTCTCTGGGGCCAACGTCCTGACTTTC
NA TRBJ2-7 NA TRBV28 CASSLLWGQDEQYF TGTGCCAGCAGTTTACTGTGGGGGCAGGACGAGCAGTACTTC
NA TRBJ2-7 medium-sized TRBV15 CATSRGARDDEQYF TGTGCCACCAGCAGGGGAGCCAGGGACGACGAGCAGTACTTC
NA TRBJ1-1 medium-sized TRBV29-1 CSVVPATEAFF TGCAGCGTTGTTCCAGCCACTGAAGCTTTCTTT
NA TRBJ2-5 large TRBV6-5 CASSPGTKETQYF TGTGCCAGCAGTCCCGGGACCAAAGAGACCCAGTACTTC
TRBD1 TRBJ1-6 few TRBV5-4 CASSWDRVSTLHF TGTGCCAGCAGCTGGGACAGGGTTAGCACCCTCCACTTT
NA TRBJ2-7 many TRBV19 CASSPTSRYEQYF TGTGCCAGTAGTCCTACTTCTAGGTACGAGCAGTACTTC
NA TRBJ2-5 medium-sized TRBV6-5 CASSYTGFQETQYF TGTGCCAGCAGTTATACTGGCTTTCAAGAGACCCAGTACTTC
NA TRBJ1-2 NA TRBV6-2/TRBV6-3 CAGSPGRLNYGYTF TGTGCCGGGTCACCAGGAAGATTAAACTATGGCTACACCTTC
NA TRBJ1-6 medium-sized TRBV19 CASTGYNSPLHF TGTGCCAGTACCGGGTATAATTCACCCCTCCACTTT
NA TRBJ1-1 NA TRBV19 CASSPSVGSRTEAFF TGTGCCAGTAGCCCTTCGGTGGGCTCCCGGACTGAAGCTTTCTTT
NA TRBJ2-5 medium-sized TRBV19 CASSIRDTQETQYF TGTGCCAGTAGTATCCGGGACACCCAAGAGACCCAGTACTTC
TRBD1 TRBJ2-6 NA TRBV19 CASQGTGNVLTF TGTGCCAGTCAAGGGACAGGGAACGTCCTGACTTTC
NA TRBJ1-2 few TRBV6-2/TRBV6-3 CASSYPDILWGNYGYTF TGTGCCAGCAGTTACCCGGACATACTTTGGGGGAACTATGGCTACACCTTC
TRBD1 TRBJ1-4 medium-sized TRBV19 CASSDRFNEKLFF TGTGCCAGCTCGGACAGGTTTAATGAAAAACTGTTTTTT
TRBD1 TRBJ2-2 NA TRBV7-9 CASSLMRQGASTGELFF TGTGCCAGCAGCTTAATGAGACAGGGGGCTAGCACCGGGGAGCTGTTTTTT